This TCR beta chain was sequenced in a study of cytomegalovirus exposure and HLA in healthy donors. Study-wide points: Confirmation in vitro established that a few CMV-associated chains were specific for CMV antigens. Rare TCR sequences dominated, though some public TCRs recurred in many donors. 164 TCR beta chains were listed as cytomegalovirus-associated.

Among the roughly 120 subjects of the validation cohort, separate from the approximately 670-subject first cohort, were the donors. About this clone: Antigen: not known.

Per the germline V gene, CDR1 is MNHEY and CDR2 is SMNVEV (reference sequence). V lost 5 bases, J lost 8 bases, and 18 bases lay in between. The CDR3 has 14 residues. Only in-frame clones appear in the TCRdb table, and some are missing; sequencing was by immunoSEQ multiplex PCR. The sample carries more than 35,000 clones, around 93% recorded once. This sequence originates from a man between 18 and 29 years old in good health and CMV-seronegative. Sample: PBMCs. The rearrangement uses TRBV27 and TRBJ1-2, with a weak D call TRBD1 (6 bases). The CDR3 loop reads CASSPRGTQDGYTF. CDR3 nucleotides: TGTGCCAGCAGTCCCCGAGGGACACAGGACGGCTACACCTTC.